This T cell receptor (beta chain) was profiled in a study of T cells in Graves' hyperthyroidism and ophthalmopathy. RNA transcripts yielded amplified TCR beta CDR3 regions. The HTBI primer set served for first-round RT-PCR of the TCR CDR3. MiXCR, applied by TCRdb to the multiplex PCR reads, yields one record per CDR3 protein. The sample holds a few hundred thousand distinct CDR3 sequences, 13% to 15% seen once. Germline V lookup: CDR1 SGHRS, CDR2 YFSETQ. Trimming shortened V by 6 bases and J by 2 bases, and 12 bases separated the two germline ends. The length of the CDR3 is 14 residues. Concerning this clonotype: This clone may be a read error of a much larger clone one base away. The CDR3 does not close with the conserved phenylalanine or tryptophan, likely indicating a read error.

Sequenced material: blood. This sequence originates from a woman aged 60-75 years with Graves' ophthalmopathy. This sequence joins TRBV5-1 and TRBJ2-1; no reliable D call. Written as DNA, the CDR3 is TGCGCCAGCACAAGGTCCGGTGCCTACAATGAGCAGTTCTTA. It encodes CASTRSGAYNEQFL.